Below, 31 T cell receptor beta chains from the same sample are listed, as sequenced in a study of shared clonotypes between healthy human individuals. Sequencing used immunoSEQ multiplex PCR; TCRdb keeps in-frame clones, though not all of them. The repertoire consists of about 2 million clones, with 85% to 95% occurring once and the leading ten covering roughly 0.13%. Sequencing was done on a sample of naive CD4+ T cells sorted from blood. As to subset: CD45RA+ positively selected. The receptors stem from a man between 18 and 35 years old in good health.

The V call is TRBV2, the J call TRBJ2-5; D is undetermined. Germline assignment: CDR1 SNHLY and CDR2 FYNNEI. V was cut by 2 bases and J by 5 bases, with 9 bases left in between. This CDR3 has 13 residues. Written as DNA, the CDR3 is TGTGCCAGCAGTGAAAGGCACGGGGAGACCCAGTACTTC. Protein: CASSERHGETQYF.

J is TRBJ2-3 and V is TRBV5-1; weak D call: TRBD2 (5 bases). The CDR3 has 15 residues. With 3 bases removed from V and 5 bases from J, the gap between germline ends came to 16 bases. CDR1 and CDR2 from the germline V gene are SGHRS and YFSETQ. CDR3 nucleotide sequence: TGCGCCAGCAGCTCAAGGACTCTAGGAGTAGATACGCAGTATTTT. Residues: CASSSRTLGVDTQYF.

The count of this clone is one. The rearrangement uses TRBV28 and TRBJ1-6; possible D gene TRBD1, 5 bases. Germline lookup yields CDR1 MDHEN and CDR2 SYDVKM. V dropped 5 bases and J dropped 1 base, with 24 bases sitting between them. The CDR3 contains 20 residues. The CDR3 bases are TGTGCCAGCAGTACCCAGAGGGTGGGGCTGGGGGAGTCCTATAATTCACCCCTCCACTTT. Translation: CASSTQRVGLGESYNSPLHF.

The chain joins TRBV5-1 to TRBJ2-3; a possible D gene is TRBD2 (5 bases). Germline lookup yields CDR1 SGHRS and CDR2 YFSETQ. V was cut by 0 bases and J by 4 bases, with 15 bases left in between. This CDR3 has 16 residues. CDR3: CASSLGPGEGPDTQYF. DNA of the CDR3: TGCGCCAGCAGCTTGGGGCCAGGTGAGGGCCCAGATACGCAGTATTTT.

This clone was observed once. The chain employs TRBV7-3 and TRBJ2-1; D is unresolved. The CDR3 spans 11 residues. Germline V lookup: CDR1 SGHTA, CDR2 FQGTGA. V was shortened by 2 bases and J by 8 bases, with 4 bases between the two germline ends. The DNA for the CDR3 is TGTGCCAGCAGCTTAGGAGATGAGCAGTTCTTC. It yields the protein CASSLGDEQFF.

The chain recombines TRBV7-2 with TRBJ1-5; D ambiguous. The CDR3 length is 14 residues. From germline, CDR1 is SGHTA and CDR2 FQGNSA. V lost 0 bases and J 5 bases, leaving 8 bases between the germline ends. The chain's CDR3 is CASSLAWTDQPQHF. DNA of the CDR3: TGTGCCAGCAGCTTAGCCTGGACGGATCAGCCCCAGCATTTT.

The V gene is TRBV29-1, the J gene TRBJ2-2; TRBD1 or TRBD2 may be the D gene (9 bases each). CDR1 and CDR2 (germline): SQVTM, ANQGSEA. V lost 7 bases to trimming and J lost 6 bases, with 21 bases between them. CDR3 length: 15 amino acids. Written as DNA, the CDR3 is TGCAGCGCTGCGGGAGGGACAGGGTGGTCCGGGGAGCTGTTTTTT. Protein: CSAAGGTGWSGELFF.

V and J are TRBV30 and TRBJ1-1; D is perhaps TRBD1 (5 bases). Trimming took 7 bases from V and 5 from J, leaving 14 bases between them. Germline V gene sequence: CDR1 GTSNPN, CDR2 SVGIG (reference sequence). The CDR3 sequence is 12 residues long. The CDR3 is CAFGGFGTEAFF. CDR3 DNA sequence: TGTGCCTTCGGGGGATTCGGGACTGAAGCTTTCTTT.

Concerning this clone: The junction does not match germline at one end; this may be a read error. V gene TRBV29-1 combines with J gene TRBJ2-2, with D perhaps TRBD1 (6 bases). CDR1 and CDR2 from the germline V gene are SQVTM and ANQGSEA. The CDR3 consists of 11 residues. CDR3 loop: CLTGRTGELFF. The CDR3 DNA follows: TGTCTCACAGGGCGCACCGGGGAGCTGTTTTTT.

This chain uses TRBV5-1 with TRBJ2-7; 7 bases agree with TRBD1. V trimming: 5 bases; J trimming: 4 bases; junction bases outside the gene matches: 9. The CDR3 has 14 residues. The germline V gene has CDR1 SGHRS and CDR2 YFSETQ. As DNA, the CDR3 is TGCGCCAGCAGTTCTACAGGGGAAGGTTACGAGCAGTACTTC. Translated: CASSSTGEGYEQYF.

This chain links TRBV7-9 with TRBJ2-1, with D unresolved. CDR3 length: 13 residues. Germline V gene data show CDR1 as SEHNR and CDR2 as FQNEAQ (reference sequence). Trimming took off 7 bases at V and 3 bases at J, with 10 bases between the two ends. The CDR3 DNA sequence: TGTGCCAGCATCCTTGGAGACTACAATGAGCAGTTCTTC. Amino acids: CASILGDYNEQFF. The full variable domain, rest sourced from reference TRBV7-9 and TRBJ2-1, is DTGVSQNPRHKITKRGQNVTFRCDPISEHNRLYWYRQTLGQGPEFLTYFQNEAQLEKSRLLSDRFSAERPKGSFSTLEIQRTEQGDSAMYLCASILGDYNEQFFGPGTRLTVL.

With regard to this clone: A much larger clone sits a single nucleotide away, making a read error possible. The V call is TRBV2, the J call TRBJ2-6; TRBD1 is a possible D gene (5 bases). The germline V gene encodes CDR1 SNHLY and CDR2 FYNNEI. The CDR3 extends over 14 amino acids. The CDR3 DNA reads as TGTGCCAGCAGCCTTCGCTCTGGGGCCAACGTCCTAACTTTC. Protein product: CASSLRSGANVLTF.

V gene TRBV9 combines with J gene TRBJ2-3, with D perhaps TRBD2 (5 bases). V dropped 4 bases and J dropped 2 bases, with 20 bases sitting between them. This CDR3 spans 17 amino acids. Germline V gene data show CDR1 as SGDLS and CDR2 as YYNGEE. This CDR3 is CASSSKTLAALTDTQYF. The CDR3 DNA is TGTGCCAGCAGCTCAAAGACTCTAGCAGCGCTCACAGATACGCAGTATTTT.

V gene TRBV27 combines with J gene TRBJ1-6; no reliable D call. The germline gives CDR1 MNHEY, CDR2 SMNVEV (reference sequence). The length of the CDR3 is 13 residues. Trimming cost V 2 bases and J 8 bases, with 7 bases left between them. CDR3 in amino acids: CASSLSSYSPLHF. In DNA, the CDR3 is TGTGCCAGCAGTTTAAGCAGCTATTCACCCCTCCACTTT.

The gene calls are TRBV9 and TRBJ1-2; D may be TRBD1 (5 bases). V was clipped by 5 bases and J by 1 base, with 15 bases between them. The CDR3 runs to 15 residues. Germline CDR1 reads SGDLS; CDR2 reads YYNGEE. For the CDR3, the DNA is TGTGCCAGCAGGGGAAGGGAGGGGTTTAACTATGGCTACACCTTC. This encodes CASRGREGFNYGYTF. The variable domain in full, with the rest retrieved from reference TRBV9 and TRBJ1-2, is DSGVTQTPKHLITATGQRVTLRCSPRSGDLSVYWYQQSLDQGLQFLIQYYNGEERAKGNILERFSAQQFPDLHSELNLSSLELGDSALYFCASRGREGFNYGYTFGSGTRLTVV.

Points on this clone: Other DNA sequences from this sample encode an identical CDR3 as well. The chain has TRBV6-5 and TRBJ1-6; 7 nucleotides align to TRBD1. The CDR3 extends over 15 amino acids. The germline gives CDR1 MNHEY, CDR2 SVGAGI. With 0 bases clipped from V and 7 bases from J, the junction kept 3 bases outside the gene matches. CDR3 region: CASSYSTGRNSPLHF. As DNA, the CDR3 is TGTGCCAGCAGTTACTCGACAGGGAGAAATTCACCCCTCCACTTT.

The chain couples TRBV6-1 to TRBJ2-5; TRBD2 matches 13 bases. This CDR3 region has 16 residues. Trimming removed 4 bases from V and 1 base from J; junction bases left unmatched: 3. The germline CDR1 and CDR2 sequences are MNHNS and SASEGT. The CDR3 bases are TGTGCCAGCAGTGGGGGACTAGCGGGGCCCCAAGAGACCCAGTACTTC. Translated, it gives CASSGGLAGPQETQYF.

The rearrangement uses TRBV7-5 and TRBJ1-5. TRBV7-5 is reported as a pseudogene. This CDR3 has 14 amino acids. CDR3 coding DNA: TGTGCCAGAAGCTTGGAGGTTAGGGGTCAGCCCCAGCATTTT. This gives the protein CARSLEVRGQPQHF.

The chain carries TRBV27 and TRBJ1-2; tentative D call: TRBD1 (6 bases). The CDR3 has 14 residues. CDR1 is MNHEY and CDR2 is SMNVEV in the germline V gene (reference sequence). The V gene lost 6 bases and the J gene lost 4 bases, with 15 bases spanning the gap. The CDR3 loop reads CASSWDPGVYGYTF. The CDR3 DNA is TGTGCCAGCAGCTGGGATCCAGGGGTCTATGGCTACACCTTC.

The V gene is TRBV10-3, the J gene TRBJ2-6; 7 positions match TRBD1. Trimming at V came to 8 bases and at J to 0 bases, leaving 7 bases not matched to a gene. Germline V gene sequence: CDR1 ENHRY, CDR2 SYGVKD. The CDR3 totals 16 residues. CDR3 loop: CAIGGQFSSGANVLTF. CDR3 in DNA: TGTGCCATCGGGGGACAGTTTAGCTCTGGGGCCAACGTCCTGACTTTC.

This chain connects TRBV7-2 to TRBJ2-5; 12 positions agree with TRBD2. CDR3 size: 16 residues. Trimming took 0 bases from V and 7 from J; bases not matched to a gene: 6. The V gene's germline CDR1 is SGHTA and CDR2 FQGNSA. The CDR3 spells CASSLAGLAGRGTQYF. Here the CDR3 DNA reads TGTGCCAGCAGCTTAGCGGGACTAGCGGGTAGGGGGACCCAGTACTTC. Variable domain in full (rest from reference TRBV7-2 and TRBJ2-5): GAGVSQSPSNKVTEKGKDVELRCDPISGHTALYWYRQSLGQGLEFLIYFQGNSAPDKSGLPSDRFSAERTGGSVSTLTIQRTQQEDSAVYLCASSLAGLAGRGTQYFGPGTRLLVL.

The V and J genes are TRBV25-1 and TRBJ1-4; weak D call: TRBD1 (6 bases). This CDR3 is 14 amino acids long. The germline V gene has CDR1 MGHDK and CDR2 SYGVNS. Trimming removed 5 bases from V and 6 bases from J, with 13 bases in between. The CDR3 region has the DNA TGTGCCAGCAGTCAGGACGGGACACATGAAAAACTGTTTTTT. Its protein is CASSQDGTHEKLFF.

This sequence joins TRBV6-6 and TRBJ1-6, with D unresolved. The CDR3 extends over 16 amino acids. The germline V and J ends were trimmed by 6 bases and 5 bases, with 17 bases remaining between them. CDR1 MNHNY and CDR2 SVGAGI come from the germline V gene (reference sequence). CDR3 coding DNA: TGTGCCAGCAGCCGGACGGGAGGCTATGATAATTCACCCCTCCACTTT. This gives the protein CASSRTGGYDNSPLHF.

The V and J genes are TRBV6-6 and TRBJ1-2; D uncertain. V was pared by 4 bases and J by 4 bases, with 7 bases between. The CDR3 spans 12 residues. The germline V gene has CDR1 MNHNY and CDR2 SVGAGI (reference sequence). The CDR3 sequence: CASSSPLYGYTF. The CDR3 coding sequence is TGTGCCAGCAGTTCCCCCCTCTATGGCTACACCTTC.

Comment on this clone: Other DNA variants within this sample encode the same CDR3. This chain uses TRBV9 with TRBJ2-7, with 9 bases fitting TRBD2. This CDR3 is 15 amino acids long. V shed 0 bases and J 1 base; nucleotides not matched to a gene: 2. CDR1 and CDR2 from the germline V gene are SGDLS and YYNGEE. CDR3 DNA: TGTGCCAGCAGCGTAGGTCTAGCGGGGTCCTACGAGCAGTACTTC. Protein: CASSVGLAGSYEQYF.

The chain employs TRBV28 and TRBJ2-7, with a weak D call TRBD1 (5 bases). Trimming shortened V by 5 bases and J by 3 bases, and 11 bases separated the two germline ends. The CDR3 has 13 amino acids. The germline CDR1 and CDR2 sequences are MDHEN and SYDVKM. In DNA, the CDR3 is TGTGCCAGCAGTGTACACCAGGGCTACGAGCAGTACTTC. Protein: CASSVHQGYEQYF.

The rearrangement uses TRBV10-3 and TRBJ1-3; D gene uncertain. The V gene's germline CDR1 is ENHRY and CDR2 SYGVKD. Trimming stripped 3 bases from V and 4 bases from J, with 7 bases between. This CDR3 spans 13 amino acids. The CDR3 DNA reads as TGTGCCATCAGTGACGAGGCCGGAAACACCATATATTTT. It translates to CAISDEAGNTIYF.

A note on this clone: Different DNA sequences within this sample yield the same CDR3. The chain links TRBV6-5 to TRBJ2-2; D is ambiguous. The germline V and J ends were trimmed by 6 bases and 5 bases, with 4 bases remaining between them. This CDR3 contains 11 residues. The V gene's germline CDR1 is MNHEY and CDR2 SVGAGI. CDR3 nucleotide sequence: TGTGCCAGCAGAGGAACCGGGGAGCTGTTTTTT. Protein: CASRGTGELFF.

This clone showed up just once. The chain carries TRBV7-2 and TRBJ2-5; possible D gene TRBD2, 5 bases. V was clipped by 4 bases and J by 3 bases, with 12 bases between them. The CDR3 extends over 14 amino acids. Per germline, CDR1 SGHTA and CDR2 FQGNSA. The CDR3 region has the DNA TGTGCCAGCAGCTCTACGGGAAAGAAAGAGACCCAGTACTTC. This codes for CASSSTGKKETQYF.

The sample holds a few counts of this clone. The chain joins TRBV5-1 to TRBJ2-7; weak D call: TRBD1 (5 bases). The length of the CDR3 is 14 residues. Germline CDR1 and CDR2: SGHRS and YFSETQ. V was clipped by 0 bases and J by 7 bases, with 14 bases between them. This CDR3 reads CASSLDQGMGEQYF. CDR3 sequence (DNA): TGCGCCAGCAGCTTGGATCAGGGAATGGGAGAGCAGTACTTC.

About this clone: Just one base apart from a much larger clone, this may be a read error. The sample has other DNA sequences that encode this CDR3 too. This sequence joins TRBV27 and TRBJ1-5, with a weak D call TRBD1 (6 bases). Germline lookup yields CDR1 MNHEY and CDR2 SMNVEV (reference sequence). This CDR3 region has 14 residues. Here the CDR3 reads CASSLRDKHQPQHF. The CDR3 coding sequence is TGTGCTAGCAGTCTCCGGGACAAACATCAGCCCCAGCATTTT.